Below, one T cell receptor beta chain is given with its context. This clone came up once. This clone's antigen is unknown. It has no much larger one-base neighbor in the sample; base qualities were not kept. This sample stems from a study of blood T cell repertoires in COVID-19 (dated by TCRdb to 2020 to 2022). Describing the broader study: Collaborator samples came from the United States, Italy and Spain and covered acute and convalescent phases of COVID-19. The material from the prospective study consisted of cDNA or gDNA derived from T cells, B-cell-depleted T cells, or PBMCs. The dataset comprised deeply sampled blood TCRbeta repertoires from subjects exposed to, actively infected with, or recovered from COVID-19. The repertoires were released in a freely available public database meant as a resource for research on the immune response to SARS-CoV-2. The samples were drawn from the first 160 participants of the ongoing ImmuneRACE study and from under 1,500 subjects provided by 6 global collaborators. A de-identified subject ID, COVID-19 status, age in years and sex were almost always included in the sample metadata. Where available, HLA class I and class II types were obtained from metadata supplied by the sample provider rather than from assay-based typing.

TCRbeta CDR3 regions were amplified from genomic DNA by means of the immunoSEQ Assay, a bias-controlled multiplex PCR. Turning to the authors' computational methods: Within the assay, amplification of reference gene primers was used to estimate how many nucleated cells each sample contained. To quantify the absolute abundance of each unique TCRbeta CDR3 rearrangement, sequence reads were collapsed and filtered. Productive Simpson clonality was computed per sample as the square root of Simpson's diversity index over productive rearrangements. TCRdb re-hosts the immuneACCESS table, in-frame sequences only. Its copies lack some clones; in the studies checked, an unresolved V gene accounts for under half of them, and the cause for the rest is not known. The D gene and trimming were derived from the DNA, and the V and J assignments and clone size from that table. Present in this sample are 85,000 to 130,000 clones, around 90% of which were seen just once. Together, the top ten hold 5.7% of the sample.

Whole blood was collected in K2EDTA tubes by collaborating institutions according to the institutions' own protocols. For TCRbeta analysis, collaborator samples were shipped as frozen whole blood, as isolated PBMCs, or as DNA extracted from either sample type. The paper as a whole reports these results and caveats: The quantity of clinical and demographic metadata differed by source and by participant and was supplied without curation.

Per the germline V gene, MNHNS is the CDR1 and SASEGT is the CDR2. V was cut back by 3 bases and J by 1 base, leaving a gap of 18 bases between them. Inclusive of the bounding cysteine and phenylalanine, the CDR3 is 17 residues long. Only the CDR3 region is kept as DNA, spanning 51 bases read in frame from base 1. The source material was peripheral blood. The receptor was isolated from an older man with acute or convalescent COVID-19. The chain was built from TRBV6-1 and TRBJ1-2, with no confident D gene call. The CDR3 region has the sequence CASSEGRTLGDNYGYTF. The bases read TGTGCCAGCAGTGAGGGCCGAACATTGGGAGATAACTATGGCTACACCTTC.